The T cell receptor (beta chain) described here comes from a study of T-cell reconstitution after alpha-beta-depleted transplantation in children. Unique molecular identifiers featured in how the TCRbeta library was prepared. From the PCR reads, TCRdb called clonotypes with MiXCR, one entry per CDR3 protein. The top ten clones hold 1.1% of a sample with some 640,000 distinct CDR3 sequences, around 17% of them seen once. The CDR3 runs 14 residues. V gave up 6 bases and J gave up 5 bases, with 14 bases separating them. The source of this sequence is a human donor who donated a stem cell graft to a child with acute myeloid leukemia. The specimen was PBMCs from the stem cell graft donor, collected from the stem cell graft. The J gene is TRBJ1-5, the V gene TRBV12-3 or TRBV12-4; D is uncertain. The CDR3 coding sequence is TGTGCCAGCAGCTATAACCAGGTCGATCAGCCCCAGCATTTT. It yields the protein CASSYNQVDQPQHF.